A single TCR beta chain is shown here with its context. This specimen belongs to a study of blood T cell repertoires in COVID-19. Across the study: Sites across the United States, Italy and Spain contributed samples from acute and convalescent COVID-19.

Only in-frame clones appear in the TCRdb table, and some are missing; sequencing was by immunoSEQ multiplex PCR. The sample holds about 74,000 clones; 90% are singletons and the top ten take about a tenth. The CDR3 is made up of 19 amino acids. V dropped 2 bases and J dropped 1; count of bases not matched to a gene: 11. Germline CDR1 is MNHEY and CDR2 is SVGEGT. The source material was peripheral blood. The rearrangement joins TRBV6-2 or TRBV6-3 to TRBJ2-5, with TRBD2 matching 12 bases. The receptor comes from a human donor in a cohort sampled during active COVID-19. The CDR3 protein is CASSYPGLRTSGTQETQYF. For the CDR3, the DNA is TGTGCCAGCAGTTACCCGGGATTAAGGACTAGCGGGACCCAAGAGACCCAGTACTTC.